A selection of T cell receptor beta chains follows, all from one sample in a study of regulatory T cells in long-lasting Graves disease. TCRdb reprocessed the multiplex PCR reads via MiXCR and lists one record per CDR3 protein. The top ten hold less than 25% of the sample, which has about 400,000 distinct CDR3 sequences, more than 20% seen once. Source: peripheral blood mononuclear cells (PBMCs), taken when the disease was refractory, from a patient treated with antithyroid drugs. The source is a female donor with Graves disease. Both conserved end residues are part of each CDR3. The order of the fields is clone size, D gene, CDR3 length, V gene, J gene, CDR3 DNA, CDR3 protein. D genes are given only for firm matches. Size is omitted from some rows. Given values are once, few, many or a class for expanded clones.

abundance: NA; d_gene: TRBD1; len: 12; v_gene: TRBV5-6; j_gene: TRBJ1-1; CDR3nt: TGTGCCAGCAGCTTACAGGGGGATGGAGCTTTCTTT; CDR3aa: CASSLQGDGAFF
abundance: NA; d_gene: NA; len: 15; v_gene: TRBV19; j_gene: TRBJ1-5; CDR3nt: TGTGCCAGTAGTATTTCTTTTTGGGACAATCAGCCCCAGCATTTT; CDR3aa: CASSISFWDNQPQHF
abundance: once; d_gene: TRBD2; len: 15; v_gene: TRBV6-1; j_gene: TRBJ2-2; CDR3nt: TGTGCCAGCAGCCTCCGGGGGGGTAACACCGGGGAGCTGTTTTTT; CDR3aa: CASSLRGGNTGELFF
abundance: NA; d_gene: NA; len: 16; v_gene: TRBV9; j_gene: TRBJ1-5; CDR3nt: TGTGCCAGCAGCGTCGGACGGTCCTTTAGGAATCAGCCCCAGCATTTT; CDR3aa: CASSVGRSFRNQPQHF
abundance: NA; d_gene: TRBD2; len: 16; v_gene: TRBV2; j_gene: TRBJ2-3; CDR3nt: TGTGCCGGCGACTCGGGACTAGCGGGAATCTCAGATACGCAGTATTTT; CDR3aa: CAGDSGLAGISDTQYF
abundance: NA; d_gene: NA; len: 19; v_gene: TRBV6-5; j_gene: TRBJ1-2; CDR3nt: TGTGCCAGCAGTTACTCCGGCACAGGGCCCCTCAGAGACAACTATGGCTACACCTTC; CDR3aa: CASSYSGTGPLRDNYGYTF
abundance: many; d_gene: TRBD2; len: 13; v_gene: TRBV12-3/TRBV12-4; j_gene: TRBJ2-7; CDR3nt: TGTGCCAGCAGTTTTGCGGGAGGGTTTGAGCAGTACTTC; CDR3aa: CASSFAGGFEQYF
abundance: many; d_gene: NA; len: 13; v_gene: TRBV2; j_gene: TRBJ1-2; CDR3nt: TGTGCCAGCAGTCCGTTAAGGGGCTATGGCTACACCTTC; CDR3aa: CASSPLRGYGYTF
abundance: many; d_gene: NA; len: 15; v_gene: TRBV28; j_gene: TRBJ1-2; CDR3nt: TGTGCCAGCAGTCCAACTATCGCGCCCTCCTATGGCTACACCTTC; CDR3aa: CASSPTIAPSYGYTF
abundance: NA; d_gene: NA; len: 13; v_gene: TRBV2; j_gene: TRBJ1-3; CDR3nt: TGTGCCAGCAGTGGTAGCTCTGGAAACACCATATATTTT; CDR3aa: CASSGSSGNTIYF
abundance: many; d_gene: NA; len: 14; v_gene: TRBV20-1; j_gene: TRBJ1-1; CDR3nt: TGCAGTGCTGCTCGGGCTCCAGGGAACACTGAAGCTTTCTTT; CDR3aa: CSAARAPGNTEAFF
abundance: many; d_gene: TRBD1; len: 15; v_gene: TRBV12-3/TRBV12-4; j_gene: TRBJ2-2; CDR3nt: TGTGCCAGCAGTCCCCGGACAGGGGAACCCGGGGAGCTGTTTTTT; CDR3aa: CASSPRTGEPGELFF
abundance: many; d_gene: NA; len: 15; v_gene: TRBV28; j_gene: TRBJ1-2; CDR3nt: TGTGCCAGCAGTTTATCCGGCGGACACTGGGATGGCTACACCTTC; CDR3aa: CASSLSGGHWDGYTF
abundance: many; d_gene: NA; len: 12; v_gene: TRBV28; j_gene: TRBJ1-6; CDR3nt: TGTGCCAGCAGTGCGGGACCCTCACCCCTCCACTTT; CDR3aa: CASSAGPSPLHF
abundance: many; d_gene: NA; len: 15; v_gene: TRBV7-2; j_gene: TRBJ2-7; CDR3nt: TGTGCCAGCAGCTCCCCGCGCCCTACAGGGTACGAGCAGTACTTC; CDR3aa: CASSSPRPTGYEQYF
abundance: few; d_gene: TRBD1; len: 14; v_gene: TRBV20-1; j_gene: TRBJ1-1; CDR3nt: TGCAGTGCTAGAGTGGGGACAGGGAACACTGAAGCTTTCTTT; CDR3aa: CSARVGTGNTEAFF
abundance: many; d_gene: TRBD1; len: 15; v_gene: TRBV10-3; j_gene: TRBJ2-2; CDR3nt: TGTGCCATCAGTGGGGGACAGGGCTCGTCCGGGGAGCTGTTTTTT; CDR3aa: CAISGGQGSSGELFF
abundance: NA; d_gene: NA; len: 15; v_gene: TRBV7-2; j_gene: TRBJ1-1; CDR3nt: TGTGCCAGCAGTCAAACAGGGACCATGAACACTGAAACTTTCTTT; CDR3aa: CASSQTGTMNTETFF
abundance: NA; d_gene: NA; len: 16; v_gene: TRBV28; j_gene: TRBJ2-3; CDR3nt: TGTGCCAGCAGTTTCGAGGGAGAGGTTTACAGAGATACGCAGTATTTT; CDR3aa: CASSFEGEVYRDTQYF
abundance: many; d_gene: NA; len: 14; v_gene: TRBV11-1; j_gene: TRBJ2-7; CDR3nt: TGTGCCAGCAGCTTCGCCGGGACAAACTACGAGCAGTACTTC; CDR3aa: CASSFAGTNYEQYF
abundance: few; d_gene: NA; len: 15; v_gene: TRBV7-2; j_gene: TRBJ2-7; CDR3nt: TGTGCCAGCAGCTTAGACCCAGGGGCACCCTACGAGCAGTACTTC; CDR3aa: CASSLDPGAPYEQYF
abundance: NA; d_gene: NA; len: 13; v_gene: TRBV14; j_gene: TRBJ2-2; CDR3nt: TGTGCCAGCAGGAGGCTTGCTACCGGGGAGCTGTTTTTT; CDR3aa: CASRRLATGELFF
abundance: NA; d_gene: TRBD2; len: 13; v_gene: TRBV10-2; j_gene: TRBJ2-7; CDR3nt: TGCGCCAGCAGGGACGGACTAGGGTACGAGCAGTACTTC; CDR3aa: CASRDGLGYEQYF
abundance: many; d_gene: NA; len: 12; v_gene: TRBV2; j_gene: TRBJ2-5; CDR3nt: TGTGCCAGCAGTGAGACTGAAGAGACCCAGTACTTC; CDR3aa: CASSETEETQYF
abundance: NA; d_gene: NA; len: 14; v_gene: TRBV6-1; j_gene: TRBJ2-7; CDR3nt: TGTGCCAGTCGGGTAGGGCAGTGGTCCTACGAGCAGTACTTC; CDR3aa: CASRVGQWSYEQYF
abundance: few; d_gene: TRBD1; len: 14; v_gene: TRBV5-1; j_gene: TRBJ1-1; CDR3nt: TGCGCCAGCAGCCGCGGGACAGTGGGTACTGAAGCTTTCTTT; CDR3aa: CASSRGTVGTEAFF
abundance: NA; d_gene: NA; len: 13; v_gene: TRBV30; j_gene: TRBJ1-2; CDR3nt: TGTGCCTGGAGTCCCGGAGGGAACTATGGCTACACCTTC; CDR3aa: CAWSPGGNYGYTF
abundance: NA; d_gene: TRBD2; len: 16; v_gene: TRBV7-3; j_gene: TRBJ2-2; CDR3nt: TGTGCCAGCAGCACCCTAGCGGGAGGACGCACCGGGGAGCTGTTTTTT; CDR3aa: CASSTLAGGRTGELFF
abundance: NA; d_gene: TRBD2; len: 15; v_gene: TRBV11-2; j_gene: TRBJ2-1; CDR3nt: TGTGCCAGCAGCGCAGCGGGAGGGCCGTACAATGAGCAGTTCTTC; CDR3aa: CASSAAGGPYNEQFF
abundance: NA; d_gene: TRBD2; len: 14; v_gene: TRBV10-3; j_gene: TRBJ2-7; CDR3nt: TGTGCCATCAGCCGACTAGCGGGGACCTACGAGCAGTACTTC; CDR3aa: CAISRLAGTYEQYF
abundance: many; d_gene: NA; len: 11; v_gene: TRBV12-3/TRBV12-4; j_gene: TRBJ2-7; CDR3nt: TGTGCCAGCAGTTTAGCCCACGAGCAGTACTTC; CDR3aa: CASSLAHEQYF
abundance: many; d_gene: TRBD1; len: 14; v_gene: TRBV28; j_gene: TRBJ1-6; CDR3nt: TGTGCCAGCACCTTGACAGGGGGAAATTCACCCCTCCACTTT; CDR3aa: CASTLTGGNSPLHF
abundance: many; d_gene: NA; len: 14; v_gene: TRBV6-1; j_gene: TRBJ1-5; CDR3nt: TGTGCCAGCAGTACCGGACAGTTGAATCAGCCCCAGCATTTT; CDR3aa: CASSTGQLNQPQHF
abundance: many; d_gene: TRBD1; len: 15; v_gene: TRBV6-5; j_gene: TRBJ2-5; CDR3nt: TGTGCCAGCAGTTACTCGGGGTACAGGGGGGAAGCCCAGTACTTC; CDR3aa: CASSYSGYRGEAQYF
abundance: many; d_gene: NA; len: 16; v_gene: TRBV2; j_gene: TRBJ1-2; CDR3nt: TGTGCCAGCAGTCTTTGGGACCTAAATACTAACTATGGCTACACCTTC; CDR3aa: CASSLWDLNTNYGYTF
abundance: NA; d_gene: TRBD2; len: 14; v_gene: TRBV12-3/TRBV12-4; j_gene: TRBJ2-5; CDR3nt: TGTGCCAGCAGTTCCGGACTAGCGGGAGAGATCCAGTACTTC; CDR3aa: CASSSGLAGEIQYF
abundance: once; d_gene: NA; len: 16; v_gene: TRBV25-1; j_gene: TRBJ2-5; CDR3nt: TGTGCCAGCAGTGACCCCAGCGGGACACTTCAAGAGACCCAGTACTTC; CDR3aa: CASSDPSGTLQETQYF
abundance: few; d_gene: NA; len: 13; v_gene: TRBV6-2/TRBV6-3; j_gene: TRBJ2-7; CDR3nt: TGTGCCAGCAGTTTAAGGTTACGGGACGAGCAGTACTTC; CDR3aa: CASSLRLRDEQYF
abundance: many; d_gene: NA; len: 13; v_gene: TRBV30; j_gene: TRBJ1-5; CDR3nt: TGTGCCTGGAGTGACGATAGCAATCAGCCCCAGCATTTT; CDR3aa: CAWSDDSNQPQHF
abundance: many; d_gene: TRBD1; len: 18; v_gene: TRBV28; j_gene: TRBJ1-6; CDR3nt: TGTGCCAGCAGCCCCGGGACAGCCGCCTTAAGGATCAATTCACCCCTCCACTTT; CDR3aa: CASSPGTAALRINSPLHF
abundance: few; d_gene: NA; len: 12; v_gene: TRBV28; j_gene: TRBJ1-3; CDR3nt: TGTGCCAGCAGCCAACGGAGAAACACCATATATTTT; CDR3aa: CASSQRRNTIYF
abundance: NA; d_gene: NA; len: 10; v_gene: TRBV29-1; j_gene: TRBJ2-3; CDR3nt: TGCAGCGTTGGTTTCGATACGCAGTATTTT; CDR3aa: CSVGFDTQYF
abundance: many; d_gene: TRBD1; len: 16; v_gene: TRBV6-1; j_gene: TRBJ1-2; CDR3nt: TGTGCCAGCAGATTCCCGGGACAGGGAGGGAACTATGGCTACACCTTC; CDR3aa: CASRFPGQGGNYGYTF
abundance: many; d_gene: TRBD2; len: 18; v_gene: TRBV7-2; j_gene: TRBJ2-5; CDR3nt: TGTGCCAGCAGCTTATTTTCTCAAATAGCGGGAGTCGCAGAGACCCAGTACTTC; CDR3aa: CASSLFSQIAGVAETQYF